This entry describes one T cell receptor beta chain. No antigen is known for it. The CDR3 has 13 amino acids. Per germline, CDR1 SGDLS and CDR2 YYNGEE. Trimming left V 0 bases short and J 9 bases short, with 7 bases between. Generated by immunoSEQ multiplex PCR, the TCRdb table keeps only in-frame clones and is missing some. There are some 14,000 clones in the sample, none observed a single time. Cyclophosphamide on days +3 and +4 followed busulfan-fludarabine conditioning and a marrow graft. This record belongs to a study of T cells after posttransplantation cyclophosphamide. Study results and caveats: After PTCy, TRB diversity resembled that of CNI/methotrexate controls. Later blood repertoires were often dominated by clones from the donor CD8+ memory compartment.

This chain connects TRBV9 to TRBJ1-6; tentatively, D is TRBD1 (5 bases). This TCR was recovered from a female patient between 35 and 55 years old who received an allogeneic stem cell transplant from a related donor, was CMV-positive, and had no GVHD. Certain T cells may be donor cells from the graft. The specimen comprised PBMCs, sampled more than 1,000 days after allogeneic stem cell transplant with posttransplant cyclophosphamide. The CDR3 is CASSVVQGSPLHF. In nucleotides, the CDR3 is TGTGCCAGCAGCGTAGTTCAGGGTTCACCCCTCCACTTT.